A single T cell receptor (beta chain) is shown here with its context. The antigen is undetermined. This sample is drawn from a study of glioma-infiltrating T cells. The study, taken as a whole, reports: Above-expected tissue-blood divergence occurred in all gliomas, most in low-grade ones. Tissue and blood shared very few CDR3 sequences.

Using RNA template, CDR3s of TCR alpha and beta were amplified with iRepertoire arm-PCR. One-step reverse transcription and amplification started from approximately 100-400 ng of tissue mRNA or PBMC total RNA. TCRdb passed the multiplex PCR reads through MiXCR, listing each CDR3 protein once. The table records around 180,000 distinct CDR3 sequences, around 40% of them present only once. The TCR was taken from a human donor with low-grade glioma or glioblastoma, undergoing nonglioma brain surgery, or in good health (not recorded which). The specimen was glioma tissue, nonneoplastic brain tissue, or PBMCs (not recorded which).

CDR3 in amino acids: CASSPYSGEQFF. CDR3 in DNA: TGTGCCAGCAGCCCGTATAGCGGCGAGCAGTTCTTC. The chain links TRBV7-9 to TRBJ2-1; D may be TRBD2 (6 bases). Trimming removed 5 bases at V and 10 bases at J, with 12 bases between. Germline assignment: CDR1 SEHNR and CDR2 FQNEAQ (reference sequence). The CDR3 is made up of 12 amino acids.